This T cell receptor (beta chain) was observed in a study of regulatory T cells in long-lasting Graves disease. The overall study: Graves' patients who were just diagnosed had used antithyroid drugs for under 3 months.

Time point here: newly diagnosed GD, antithyroid drugs for less than 3 months. Extracted PBMC RNA gave rise to the TCR library. Graves' disease was diagnosed by American Thyroid Association guidelines. Sequencing libraries for TCR beta were prepared with iRepertoire HTBI primers and Arm-PCR of CDR3 regions. TCRdb analysed the multiplex PCR reads with MiXCR anew, one entry per CDR3 protein. The sample includes roughly 500,000 distinct CDR3 sequences, approximately 15% seen only once; the top ten take more than 8.5%. Losses at the gene ends were 5 bases for V and 0 bases for J; bases not matched to a gene: 9. Germline V gene data show CDR1 as DFQATT and CDR2 as SNEGSKA (reference sequence). This CDR3 contains 16 residues. The sample was also linked to a second study, of T cells in Graves' hyperthyroidism and ophthalmopathy. That source notes: Researchers ran a first-round RT-PCR on the TCR CDR3 using the HTBI primer set.

Here the sequenced sample was peripheral blood mononuclear cells (PBMCs), taken at new diagnosis, from a patient treated with antithyroid drugs. This chain joins TRBV20-1 and TRBJ2-2; 7 nucleotides align to TRBD1. The source is a man younger than 40 with Graves disease. For the CDR3, the DNA is TGCAGTGCTCGCCCCCCCACAGGGGCGAACACCGGGGAGCTGTTTTTT. Translating it yields CSARPPTGANTGELFF.